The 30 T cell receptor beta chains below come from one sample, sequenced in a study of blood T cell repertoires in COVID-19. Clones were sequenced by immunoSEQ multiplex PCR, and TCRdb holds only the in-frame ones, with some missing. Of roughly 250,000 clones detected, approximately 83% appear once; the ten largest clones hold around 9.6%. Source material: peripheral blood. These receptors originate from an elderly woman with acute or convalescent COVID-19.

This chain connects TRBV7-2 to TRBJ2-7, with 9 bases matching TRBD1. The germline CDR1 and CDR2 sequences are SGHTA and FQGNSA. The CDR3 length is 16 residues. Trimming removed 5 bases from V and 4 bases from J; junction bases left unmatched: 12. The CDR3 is CASSQARGQGYYEQYF. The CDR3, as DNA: TGTGCCAGCAGCCAAGCGCGGGGACAGGGCTATTACGAGCAGTACTTC. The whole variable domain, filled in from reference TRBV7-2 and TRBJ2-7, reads GAGVSQSPSNKVTEKGKDVELRCDPISGHTALYWYRQSLGQGLEFLIYFQGNSAPDKSGLPSDRFSAERTGGSVSTLTIQRTQQEDSAVYLCASSQARGQGYYEQYFGPGTRLTVT.

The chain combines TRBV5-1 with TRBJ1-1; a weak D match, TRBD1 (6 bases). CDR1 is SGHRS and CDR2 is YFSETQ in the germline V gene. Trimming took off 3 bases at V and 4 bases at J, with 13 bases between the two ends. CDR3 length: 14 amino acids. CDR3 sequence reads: CASSYADSTTEAFF. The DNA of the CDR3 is TGCGCCAGCAGCTATGCGGACAGCACCACTGAAGCTTTCTTT.

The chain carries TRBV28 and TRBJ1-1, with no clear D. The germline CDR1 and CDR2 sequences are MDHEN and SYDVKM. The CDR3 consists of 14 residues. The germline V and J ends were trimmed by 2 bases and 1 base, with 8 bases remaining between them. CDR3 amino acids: CASSLRQENTEAFF. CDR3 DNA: TGTGCCAGCAGTTTAAGGCAGGAGAACACTGAAGCTTTCTTT.

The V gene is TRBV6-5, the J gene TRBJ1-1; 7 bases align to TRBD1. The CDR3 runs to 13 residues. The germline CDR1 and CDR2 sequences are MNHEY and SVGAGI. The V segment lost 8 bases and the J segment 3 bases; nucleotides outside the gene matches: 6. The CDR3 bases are TGTGCCAGCTGTCCTGACAGGGACACTGAAGCTTTCTTT. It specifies CASCPDRDTEAFF.

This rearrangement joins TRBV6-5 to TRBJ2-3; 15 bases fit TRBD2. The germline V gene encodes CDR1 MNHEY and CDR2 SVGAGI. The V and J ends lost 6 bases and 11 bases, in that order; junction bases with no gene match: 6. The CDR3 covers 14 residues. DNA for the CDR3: TGTGCCAGCAGCCAAAGGACTAGCGGGGGGGGGCAGTATTTT. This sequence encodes CASSQRTSGGGQYF.

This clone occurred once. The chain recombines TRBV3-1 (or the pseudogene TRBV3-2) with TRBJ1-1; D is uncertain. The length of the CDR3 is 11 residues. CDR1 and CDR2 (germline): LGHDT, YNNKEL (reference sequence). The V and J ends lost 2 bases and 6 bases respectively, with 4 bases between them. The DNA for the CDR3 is TGTGCCAGCAGCCAAAGCGCTGAAGCTTTCTTT. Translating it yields CASSQSAEAFF.

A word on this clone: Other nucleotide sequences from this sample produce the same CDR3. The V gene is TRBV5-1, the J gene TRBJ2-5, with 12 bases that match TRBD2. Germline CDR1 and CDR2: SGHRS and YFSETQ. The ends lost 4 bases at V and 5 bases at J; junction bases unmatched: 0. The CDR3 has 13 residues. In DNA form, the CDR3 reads TGCGCCAGCAGCCTAGCGGGGGGGGAGACCCAGTACTTC. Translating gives CASSLAGGETQYF.

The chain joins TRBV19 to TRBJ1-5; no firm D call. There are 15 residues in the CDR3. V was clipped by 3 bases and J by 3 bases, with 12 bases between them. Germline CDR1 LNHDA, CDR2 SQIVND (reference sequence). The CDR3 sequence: CASSMPGGYNQPQHF. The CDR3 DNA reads TGTGCCAGTAGTATGCCCGGAGGGTACAATCAGCCCCAGCATTTT.

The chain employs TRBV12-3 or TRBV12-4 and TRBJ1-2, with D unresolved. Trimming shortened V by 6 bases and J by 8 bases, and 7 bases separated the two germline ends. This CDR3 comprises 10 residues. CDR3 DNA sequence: TGTGCCAGCAGCCTTGAGGGCTACACCTTC. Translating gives CASSLEGYTF.

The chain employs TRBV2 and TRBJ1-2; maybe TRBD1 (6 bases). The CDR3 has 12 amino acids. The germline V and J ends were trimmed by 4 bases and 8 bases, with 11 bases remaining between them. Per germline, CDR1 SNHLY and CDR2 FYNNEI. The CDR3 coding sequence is TGTGCCAGCAGTGTCACAGGGTGGGGCTACACCTTC. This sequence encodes CASSVTGWGYTF. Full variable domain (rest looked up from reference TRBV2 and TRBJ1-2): EPEVTQTPSHQVTQMGQEVILRCVPISNHLYFYWYRQILGQKVEFLVSFYNNEISEKSEIFDDQFSVERPDGSNFTLKIRSTKLEDSAMYFCASSVTGWGYTFGSGTRLTVV.

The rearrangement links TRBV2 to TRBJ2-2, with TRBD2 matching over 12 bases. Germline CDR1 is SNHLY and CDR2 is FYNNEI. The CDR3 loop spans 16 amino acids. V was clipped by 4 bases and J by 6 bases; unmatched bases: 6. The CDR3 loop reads CASSAPASGGAGELFF. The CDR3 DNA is TGTGCCAGCAGTGCCCCTGCTAGCGGGGGGGCCGGGGAGCTGTTTTTT.

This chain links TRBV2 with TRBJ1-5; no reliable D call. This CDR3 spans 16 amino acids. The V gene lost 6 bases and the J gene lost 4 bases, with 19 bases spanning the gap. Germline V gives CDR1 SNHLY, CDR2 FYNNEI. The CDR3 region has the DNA TGTGCCAGCAGCCTGGAGGGCAAACCTGGGAATCAGCCCCAGCATTTT. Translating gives CASSLEGKPGNQPQHF.

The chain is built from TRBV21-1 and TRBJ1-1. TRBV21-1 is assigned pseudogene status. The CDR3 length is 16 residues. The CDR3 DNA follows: TGTGCCAGCAGCAAAGTTAGGAGTAGGGGGGGAACTGAAGCTTTCTTT. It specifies CASSKVRSRGGTEAFF.

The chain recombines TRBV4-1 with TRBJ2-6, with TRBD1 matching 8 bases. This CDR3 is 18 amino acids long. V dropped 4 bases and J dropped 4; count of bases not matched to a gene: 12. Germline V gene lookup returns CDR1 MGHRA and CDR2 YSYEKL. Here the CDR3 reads CASSRPDRGSPGANVLTF. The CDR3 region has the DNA TGCGCCAGCAGCCGTCCTGACAGGGGATCTCCCGGGGCCAACGTCCTGACTTTC.

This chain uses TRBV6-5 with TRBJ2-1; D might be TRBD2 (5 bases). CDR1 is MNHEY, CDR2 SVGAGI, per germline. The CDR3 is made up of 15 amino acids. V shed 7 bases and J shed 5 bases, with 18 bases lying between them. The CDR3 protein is CASIPDRGLNNEQFF. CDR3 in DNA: TGTGCCAGCATTCCCGACCGGGGTTTAAACAATGAGCAGTTCTTC.

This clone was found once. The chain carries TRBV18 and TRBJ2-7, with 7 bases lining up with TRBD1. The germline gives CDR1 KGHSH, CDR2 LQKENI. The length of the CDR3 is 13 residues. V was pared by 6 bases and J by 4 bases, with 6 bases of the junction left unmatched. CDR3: CASSYGTDYEQYF. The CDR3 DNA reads TGTGCCAGCTCCTACGGGACAGATTACGAGCAGTACTTC. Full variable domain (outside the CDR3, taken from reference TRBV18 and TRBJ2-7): NAGVMQNPRHLVRRRGQEARLRCSPMKGHSHVYWYRQLPEEGLKFMVYLQKENIIDESGMPKERFSAEFPKEGPSILRIQQVVRGDSAAYFCASSYGTDYEQYFGPGTRLTVT.

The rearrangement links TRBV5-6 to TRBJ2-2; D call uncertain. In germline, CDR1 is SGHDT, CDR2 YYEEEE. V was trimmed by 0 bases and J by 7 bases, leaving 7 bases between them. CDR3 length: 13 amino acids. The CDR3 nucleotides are TGTGCCAGCAGCTTGGCAGGTCGCGGGGAGCTGTTTTTT. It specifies CASSLAGRGELFF.

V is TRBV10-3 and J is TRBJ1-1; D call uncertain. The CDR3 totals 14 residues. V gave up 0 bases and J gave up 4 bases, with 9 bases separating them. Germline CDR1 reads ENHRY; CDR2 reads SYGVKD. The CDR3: CAISESIGVTEAFF. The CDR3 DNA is TGTGCCATCAGTGAGTCGATCGGGGTCACTGAAGCTTTCTTT.

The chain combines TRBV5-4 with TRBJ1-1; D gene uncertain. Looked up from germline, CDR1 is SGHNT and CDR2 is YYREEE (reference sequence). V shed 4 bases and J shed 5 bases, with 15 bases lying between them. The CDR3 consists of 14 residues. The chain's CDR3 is CASSPETGRTEAFF. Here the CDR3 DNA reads TGTGCCAGCAGCCCGGAGACGGGTCGGACTGAAGCTTTCTTT.

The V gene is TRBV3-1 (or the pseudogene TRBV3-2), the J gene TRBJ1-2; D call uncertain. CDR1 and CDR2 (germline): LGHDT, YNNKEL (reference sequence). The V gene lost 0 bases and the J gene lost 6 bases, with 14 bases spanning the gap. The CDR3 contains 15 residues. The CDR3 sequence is CASSQDRRGEDGYTF. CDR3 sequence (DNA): TGTGCCAGCAGCCAAGATCGGCGAGGAGAGGATGGCTACACCTTC.

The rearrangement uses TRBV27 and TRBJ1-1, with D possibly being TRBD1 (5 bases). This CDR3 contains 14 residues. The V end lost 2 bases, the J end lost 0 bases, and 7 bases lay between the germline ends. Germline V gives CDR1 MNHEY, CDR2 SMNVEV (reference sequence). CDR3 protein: CASSLRGLNTEAFF. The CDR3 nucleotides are TGTGCCAGCAGTTTAAGGGGTCTGAACACTGAAGCTTTCTTT.

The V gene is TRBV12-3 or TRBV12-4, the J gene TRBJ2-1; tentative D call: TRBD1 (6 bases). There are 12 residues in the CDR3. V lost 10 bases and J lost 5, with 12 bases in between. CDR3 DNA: TGTGCCACCGGGACAAGGAACAATGAGCAGTTCTTC. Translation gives CATGTRNNEQFF.

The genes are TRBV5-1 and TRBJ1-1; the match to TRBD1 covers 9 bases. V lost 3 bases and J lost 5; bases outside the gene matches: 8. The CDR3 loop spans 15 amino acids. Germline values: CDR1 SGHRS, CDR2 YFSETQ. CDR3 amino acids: CASSSQTGGGTEAFF. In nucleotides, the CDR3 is TGCGCCAGCAGCTCCCAGACAGGGGGTGGGACTGAAGCTTTCTTT. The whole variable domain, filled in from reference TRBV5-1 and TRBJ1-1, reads KAGVTQTPRYLIKTRGQQVTLSCSPISGHRSVSWYQQTPGQGLQFLFEYFSETQRNKGNFPGRFSGRQFSNSRSEMNVSTLELGDSALYLCASSSQTGGGTEAFFGQGTRLTVV.

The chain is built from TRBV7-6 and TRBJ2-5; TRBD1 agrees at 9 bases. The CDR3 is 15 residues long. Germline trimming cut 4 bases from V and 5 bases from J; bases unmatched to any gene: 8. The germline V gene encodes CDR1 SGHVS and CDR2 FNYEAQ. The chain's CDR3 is CASSSANRGRETQYF. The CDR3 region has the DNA TGTGCCAGCAGCTCAGCCAACAGGGGGCGTGAGACCCAGTACTTC.

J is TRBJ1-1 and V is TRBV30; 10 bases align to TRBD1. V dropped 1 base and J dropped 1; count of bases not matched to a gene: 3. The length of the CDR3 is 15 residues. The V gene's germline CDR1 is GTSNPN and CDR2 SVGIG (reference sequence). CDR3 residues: CAWSAGTGENTEAFF. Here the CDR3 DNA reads TGTGCCTGGAGTGCCGGGACAGGGGAGAACACTGAAGCTTTCTTT.

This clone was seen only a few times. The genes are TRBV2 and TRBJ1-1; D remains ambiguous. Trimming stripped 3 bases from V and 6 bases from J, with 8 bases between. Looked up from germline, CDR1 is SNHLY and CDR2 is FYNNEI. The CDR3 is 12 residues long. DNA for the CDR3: TGTGCCAGCAGTGAGGCGAGGCCTGAAGCTTTCTTT. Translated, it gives CASSEARPEAFF.

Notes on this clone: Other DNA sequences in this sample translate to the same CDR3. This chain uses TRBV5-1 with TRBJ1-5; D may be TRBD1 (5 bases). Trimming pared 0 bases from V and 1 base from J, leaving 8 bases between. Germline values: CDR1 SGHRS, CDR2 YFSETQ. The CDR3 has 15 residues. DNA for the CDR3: TGCGCCAGCAGCTTGGAAGGGGCGAGCAATCAGCCCCAGCATTTT. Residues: CASSLEGASNQPQHF. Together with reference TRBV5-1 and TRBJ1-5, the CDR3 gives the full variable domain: KAGVTQTPRYLIKTRGQQVTLSCSPISGHRSVSWYQQTPGQGLQFLFEYFSETQRNKGNFPGRFSGRQFSNSRSEMNVSTLELGDSALYLCASSLEGASNQPQHFGDGTRLSIL.

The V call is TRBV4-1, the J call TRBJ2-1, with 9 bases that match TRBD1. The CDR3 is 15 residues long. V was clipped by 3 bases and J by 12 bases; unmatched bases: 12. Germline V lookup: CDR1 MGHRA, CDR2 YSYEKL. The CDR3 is CASSHGQGRGEGQFF. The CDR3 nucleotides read TGCGCCAGCAGCCATGGACAGGGGAGAGGCGAAGGGCAGTTCTTC.

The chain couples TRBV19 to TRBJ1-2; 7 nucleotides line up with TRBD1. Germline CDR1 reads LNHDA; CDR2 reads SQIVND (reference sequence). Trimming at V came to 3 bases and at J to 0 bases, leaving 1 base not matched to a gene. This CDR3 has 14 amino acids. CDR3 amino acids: CASSIGTANYGYTF. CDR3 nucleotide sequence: TGTGCCAGTAGTATCGGGACAGCTAACTATGGCTACACCTTC.

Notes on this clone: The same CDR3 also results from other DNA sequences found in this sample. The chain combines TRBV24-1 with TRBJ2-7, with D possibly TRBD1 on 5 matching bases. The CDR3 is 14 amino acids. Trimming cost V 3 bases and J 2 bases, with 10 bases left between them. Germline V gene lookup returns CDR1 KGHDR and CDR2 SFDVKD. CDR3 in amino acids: CATSDPDRAYEQYF. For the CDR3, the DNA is TGTGCCACCAGTGATCCCGACAGAGCCTACGAGCAGTACTTC.